The 5 T cell receptor beta chains presented below share a single source sample, sequenced in a study of OX40 agonist ivuxolimab in advanced cancers. Generated by immunoSEQ multiplex PCR, the TCRdb table keeps only in-frame clones and is missing some. The sample contains 25,000 to 35,000 clones, 88% of which appear only once. The sample was CD4+ or CD8+ T cells sorted from blood, taken in a trial of the OX40 agonist ivuxolimab. These receptors all come from an adult with an advanced solid tumor such as melanoma, head and neck, liver or kidney cancer.

The CDR3 sequence: CASSPTSGSTDTQYF. In DNA form, the CDR3 reads TGTGCCAGCAGCCCCACTAGCGGCAGCACAGATACGCAGTATTTT. This chain links TRBV5-4 with TRBJ2-3; TRBD2 matches at 8 bases. Trimming cost V 4 bases and J 0 bases; bases outside gene matches: 4. Germline CDR1 reads SGHNT; CDR2 reads YYREEE (reference sequence). The CDR3 is 15 amino acids.

The chain joins TRBV29-1 to TRBJ2-1, with 12 bases identical to TRBD2. V was clipped by 4 bases and J by 6 bases; unmatched bases: 10. The germline CDR1 and CDR2 sequences are SQVTM and ANQGSEA. This CDR3 has 16 residues. CDR3 region: CSVAGELAGGTNEQFF. In nucleotides, the CDR3 is TGCAGCGTTGCGGGGGAACTAGCGGGAGGAACCAATGAGCAGTTCTTC.

The V and J genes are TRBV30 and TRBJ2-1; D unclear. Germline CDR1 reads GTSNPN; CDR2 reads SVGIG (reference sequence). This CDR3 is built from 13 residues. V lost 3 bases to trimming and J lost 15 bases, with 21 bases between them. The CDR3 DNA reads TGTGCCTGGAGCGACTCCGGGCCCGCGGACCCGTTCTTC. Translating it yields CAWSDSGPADPFF.

The V and J genes are TRBV6-5 and TRBJ2-7; the match to TRBD2 covers 8 bases. CDR3 length: 14 residues. Looked up from germline, CDR1 is MNHEY and CDR2 is SVGAGI. Trimming at V came to 5 bases and at J to 2 bases, leaving 5 bases not matched to a gene. CDR3 nucleotide sequence: TGTGCCAGCAGTCCCCGAGCGGGAGCCTACGAGCAGTACTTC. Protein product: CASSPRAGAYEQYF.

This chain connects TRBV12-5 to TRBJ2-3; 7 positions match TRBD2. The germline CDR1 and CDR2 sequences are LGHNT and FRNRAP. V dropped 3 bases and J dropped 4; count of bases not matched to a gene: 10. The CDR3 has 16 amino acids. Written as DNA, the CDR3 is TGTGCTAGTGGTTTCAGCGCGGGAGTCAGGGCAGATACGCAGTATTTT. Translation gives CASGFSAGVRADTQYF.